This T cell receptor beta chain was observed in a study of cytomegalovirus exposure and HLA in healthy donors. Points on this clone: The antigen remains unidentified.

Overall study findings and caveats: For TCR beta chains, V- and J-gene trimming was later linked to a missense DCLRE1C variant. Previously analyzed data showed that most TCR beta V segments were productive at a frequency of about 87% or about 30%.

13 Jbeta primers and 60 Vbeta primers were used for the PCR. The table came from immunoSEQ multiplex PCR; TCRdb's copy has only in-frame clones and leaves some out. Found here are 75,000 to 100,000 clones, 64% of them singletons; the top ten hold approximately 3%. The sequencing sample was made of PBMCs. The TCR was taken from a man aged 55 to 70 in good health and CMV-seronegative.

This chain's CDR3 is CASSFNMNTEAFF. Written as DNA, the CDR3 is TGTGCCAGCAGCTTCAACATGAACACTGAAGCTTTCTTT. The V call is TRBV11-3, the J call TRBJ1-1, with unresolved D. The CDR3 is 13 residues long. Germline CDR1 SGHNT, CDR2 YENEEA. V was trimmed by 3 bases and J by 0 bases, leaving 5 bases between them.